Below, 11 T cell receptor beta chains from the same sample are listed, as sequenced in a study of OX40 agonist ivuxolimab in advanced cancers. TCRdb keeps only in-frame clones here, not all; method: immunoSEQ multiplex PCR. The sample carries under 95,000 clones, about four fifths recorded once. The sequences come from CD4+ or CD8+ T cells sorted from blood, collected in a trial of the OX40 agonist ivuxolimab. The receptors here all came from an adult with an advanced solid tumor such as melanoma, head and neck, liver or kidney cancer.

Here the CDR3 DNA reads TGTGCCAGCAGTTACTCGACGGGGATGACTGAAGCTTTCTTT. It yields the protein CASSYSTGMTEAFF. The V and J genes are TRBV6-6 and TRBJ1-1; D not resolved. The germline V gene has CDR1 MNHNY and CDR2 SVGAGI (reference sequence). The CDR3 has 14 residues. The V end lost 0 bases, the J end lost 5 bases, and 10 bases lay between the germline ends.

The chain combines TRBV28 with TRBJ2-5, with D perhaps assigned TRBD1 or TRBD2 (7 bases each). Germline-derived CDR1 and CDR2 are MDHEN and SYDVKM. The CDR3 runs to 15 residues. V shed 6 bases and J shed 5 bases, with 19 bases lying between them. CDR3 DNA: TGTGCCAGCAGCGCCCCCTCAGGGGGAGGGGAGACCCAGTACTTC. Its protein product is CASSAPSGGGETQYF.

V gene TRBV11-3 combines with J gene TRBJ1-3; maybe TRBD1 (5 bases). The germline V gene encodes CDR1 SGHNT and CDR2 YENEEA. The CDR3 is made up of 14 amino acids. V shed 2 bases and J shed 9 bases, with 14 bases lying between them. The CDR3: CASSLQGPRGTIYF. In DNA, the CDR3 is TGTGCCAGCAGCTTACAGGGACCGAGAGGCACCATATATTTT.

The rearrangement links TRBV27 to TRBJ2-7; D tentatively reads TRBD1 or TRBD2 (5 bases each). Germline V gene sequence: CDR1 MNHEY, CDR2 SMNVEV (reference sequence). There are 14 residues in the CDR3. Trimming left V 3 bases short and J 3 bases short, with 12 bases between. The CDR3 sequence is CASSFRGTNYEQYF. The CDR3 nucleotides are TGTGCCAGCAGTTTTCGTGGGACCAACTACGAGCAGTACTTC.

The chain combines TRBV6-5 with TRBJ2-7, with a possible D match to TRBD1 (5 bases). Germline values: CDR1 MNHEY, CDR2 SVGAGI. The CDR3 extends over 15 amino acids. Trimming took 6 bases from V and 2 from J, leaving 17 bases between them. The CDR3 loop reads CASRQDITLPYEQYV. CDR3 DNA: TGTGCCAGCAGGCAGGACATCACCCTCCCCTACGAGCAGTACGTC.

The chain combines TRBV5-4 with TRBJ2-1, with 11 bases aligning to TRBD2. The trim removed 9 bases at V and 8 bases at J, leaving 13 bases unmatched. Germline lookup yields CDR1 SGHNT and CDR2 YYREEE (reference sequence). The CDR3 covers 15 residues. CDR3 sequence (DNA): TGTGCCACCCAACTAGGGACTAGCGGATCGTATGAGCAGTTCTTC. Protein sequence: CATQLGTSGSYEQFF. Full variable domain (remainder filled in from reference TRBV5-4 and TRBJ2-1): ETGVTQSPTHLIKTRGQQVTLRCSSQSGHNTVSWYQQALGQGPQFIFQYYREEENGRGNFPPRFSGLQFPNYSSELNVNALELDDSALYLCATQLGTSGSYEQFFGPGTRLTVL.

The CDR3 spells CASSNDRGLTGELFF. In nucleotides, the CDR3 is TGTGCCAGCAGTAACGACAGGGGGCTCACCGGGGAGCTGTTTTTT. The chain combines TRBV25-1 with TRBJ2-2; 10 bases line up with TRBD1. The CDR3 has 15 amino acids. CDR1 and CDR2 (germline): MGHDK, SYGVNS. V lost 5 bases, J lost 4 bases, and 4 bases stayed unmatched.

The chain is built from TRBV5-8 and TRBJ1-6; tentative D call: TRBD1 (5 bases). V was trimmed by 6 bases and J by 5 bases, leaving 18 bases between them. Germline CDR1 and CDR2: SGHTS and YDEGEE. There are 16 residues in the CDR3. As DNA, the CDR3 is TGTGCCAGCATCAATTTCGGACGGACAAATAATTCACCCCTCCACTTT. Translated, it gives CASINFGRTNNSPLHF.

The chain recombines TRBV5-8 with TRBJ2-7; D is possibly TRBD1 (5 bases). Deletions cut 4 bases from V and 6 bases from J, with 11 bases between. The CDR3 covers 12 residues. Germline V gene sequence: CDR1 SGHTS, CDR2 YDEGEE. CDR3 loop: CASSTVGVEQYF. The DNA of the CDR3 is TGTGCCAGCAGCACGGTAGGGGTCGAGCAGTACTTC.

The V gene is TRBV4-3, the J gene TRBJ1-6; 8 bases align to TRBD1. J was trimmed by 4 bases and V by 1 base; bases with no gene match: 0. The CDR3 runs to 15 residues. Germline CDR1 reads LGHNA; CDR2 reads YSLEER. CDR3 amino acids: CASSQGQGYNSPLHF. CDR3 nucleotides: TGCGCCAGCAGCCAAGGACAGGGGTATAATTCACCCCTCCACTTT.

The chain combines TRBV5-1 with TRBJ1-4; D remains unclear. The germline V and J ends were trimmed by 0 bases and 3 bases, with 9 bases remaining between them. The CDR3 contains 15 residues. Germline CDR1 SGHRS, CDR2 YFSETQ. CDR3 coding DNA: TGCGCCAGCAGCTTGGGGACGTACGCTAATGAAAAACTGTTTTTT. Translating it yields CASSLGTYANEKLFF. The full variable domain, in which reference TRBV5-1 and TRBJ1-4 provide the parts outside the CDR3, is KAGVTQTPRYLIKTRGQQVTLSCSPISGHRSVSWYQQTPGQGLQFLFEYFSETQRNKGNFPGRFSGRQFSNSRSEMNVSTLELGDSALYLCASSLGTYANEKLFFGSGTQLSVL.